The 2 T cell receptor beta chains presented below share a single source sample, sequenced in a study of blood T cell repertoires in COVID-19. Sequenced by immunoSEQ multiplex PCR; TCRdb stores in-frame clones only, minus some. Of roughly 240,000 clones listed, around 89% are singletons. Sample: PBMCs or T cells enriched from blood (not recorded which). The receptors derive from a woman in her 40s with acute COVID-19.

V gene TRBV30 combines with J gene TRBJ2-3; no firm D call. V was pared by 3 bases and J by 0 bases, with 13 bases between. This CDR3 region has 15 residues. The V gene's germline CDR1 is GTSNPN and CDR2 SVGIG (reference sequence). The CDR3, as DNA: TGTGCCTGGAGAAGCAAAAAAACTAGCACAGATACGCAGTATTTT. Translated, it gives CAWRSKKTSTDTQYF.

This sequence joins TRBV4-3 and TRBJ1-2; the match to TRBD1 covers 7 bases. The germline V gene encodes CDR1 LGHNA and CDR2 YSLEER. Trimming took 0 bases from V and 4 from J; bases not matched to a gene: 8. This CDR3 region has 16 residues. The CDR3 DNA sequence: TGCGCCAGCAGCCAAGATCGACAGGGTTCGGCCTATGGCTACACCTTC. This sequence encodes CASSQDRQGSAYGYTF.